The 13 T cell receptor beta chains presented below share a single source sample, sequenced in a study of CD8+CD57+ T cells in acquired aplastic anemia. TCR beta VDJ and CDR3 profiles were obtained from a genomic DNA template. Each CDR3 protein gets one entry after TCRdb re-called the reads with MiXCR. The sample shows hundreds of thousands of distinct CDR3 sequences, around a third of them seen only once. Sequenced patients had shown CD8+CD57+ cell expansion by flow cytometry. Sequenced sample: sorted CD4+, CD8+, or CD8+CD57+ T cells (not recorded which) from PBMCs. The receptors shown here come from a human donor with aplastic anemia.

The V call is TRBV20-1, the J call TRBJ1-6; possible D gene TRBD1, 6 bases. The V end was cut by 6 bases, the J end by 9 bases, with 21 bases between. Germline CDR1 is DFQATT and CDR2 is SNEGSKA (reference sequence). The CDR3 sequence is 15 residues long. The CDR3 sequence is CSAQRLTGFSSPLHF. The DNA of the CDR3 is TGCAGTGCCCAAAGATTAACAGGGTTTAGTTCACCCCTCCACTTT.

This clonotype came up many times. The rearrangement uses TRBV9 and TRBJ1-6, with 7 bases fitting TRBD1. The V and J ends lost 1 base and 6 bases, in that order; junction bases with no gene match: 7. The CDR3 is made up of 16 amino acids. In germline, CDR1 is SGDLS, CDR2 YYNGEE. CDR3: CASSVRGRDSNSPLHF. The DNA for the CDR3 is TGTGCCAGCAGCGTAAGGGGCCGGGACAGTAATTCACCCCTCCACTTT.

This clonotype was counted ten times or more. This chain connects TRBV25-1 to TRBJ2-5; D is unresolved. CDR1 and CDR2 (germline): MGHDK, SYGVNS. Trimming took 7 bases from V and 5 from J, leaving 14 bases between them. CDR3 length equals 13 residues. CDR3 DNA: TGTGCCAGCACCCCATTGGGGAAGGAGACCCAGTACTTC. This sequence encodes CASTPLGKETQYF.

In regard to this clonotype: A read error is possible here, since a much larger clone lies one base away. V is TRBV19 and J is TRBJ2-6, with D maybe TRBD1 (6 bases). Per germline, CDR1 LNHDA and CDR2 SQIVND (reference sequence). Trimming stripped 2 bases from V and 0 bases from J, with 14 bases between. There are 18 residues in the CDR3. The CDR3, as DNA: TGTGCCAGTAGTATATCCGGGACAACGTTCTCTGGGGCCAACGTCCTGACTTTC. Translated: CASSISGTTFSGANVLTF. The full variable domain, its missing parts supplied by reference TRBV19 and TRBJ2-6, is DGGITQSPKYLFRKEGQNVTLSCEQNLNHDAMYWYRQDPGQGLRLIYYSQIVNDFQKGDIAEGYSVSREKKESFPLTVTSAQKNPTAFYLCASSISGTTFSGANVLTFGAGSRLTVL.

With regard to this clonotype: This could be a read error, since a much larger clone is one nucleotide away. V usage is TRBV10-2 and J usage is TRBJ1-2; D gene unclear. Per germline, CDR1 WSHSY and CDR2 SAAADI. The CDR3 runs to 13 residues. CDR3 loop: CASSDTGRTGCTF. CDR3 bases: TGCGCCAGCAGTGACACCGGGAGAACTGGCTGCACCTTC.

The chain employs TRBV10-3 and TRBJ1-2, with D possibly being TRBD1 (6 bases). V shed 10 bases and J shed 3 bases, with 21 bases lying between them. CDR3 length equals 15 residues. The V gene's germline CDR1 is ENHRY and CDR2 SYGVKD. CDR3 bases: TGTGCCAGCAGCCCCACCGGGGGGGCGGACTATGGCTACACCTTC. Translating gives CASSPTGGADYGYTF.

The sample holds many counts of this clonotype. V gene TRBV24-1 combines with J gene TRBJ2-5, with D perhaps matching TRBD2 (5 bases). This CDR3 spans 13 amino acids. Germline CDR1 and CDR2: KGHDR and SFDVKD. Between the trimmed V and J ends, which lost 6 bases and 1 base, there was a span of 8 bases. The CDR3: CATSRTFQETQYF. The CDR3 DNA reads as TGTGCCACCAGTCGGACTTTCCAAGAGACCCAGTACTTC.

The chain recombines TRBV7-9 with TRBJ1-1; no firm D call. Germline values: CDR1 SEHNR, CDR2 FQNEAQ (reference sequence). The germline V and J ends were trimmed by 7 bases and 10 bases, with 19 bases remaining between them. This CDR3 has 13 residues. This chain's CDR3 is CASNWVEGTPAFF. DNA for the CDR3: TGTGCCAGCAACTGGGTGGAGGGAACTCCAGCTTTCTTT. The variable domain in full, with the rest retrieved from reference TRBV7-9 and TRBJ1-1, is DTGVSQNPRHKITKRGQNVTFRCDPISEHNRLYWYRQTLGQGPEFLTYFQNEAQLEKSRLLSDRFSAERPKGSFSTLEIQRTEQGDSAMYLCASNWVEGTPAFFGQGTRLTVV.

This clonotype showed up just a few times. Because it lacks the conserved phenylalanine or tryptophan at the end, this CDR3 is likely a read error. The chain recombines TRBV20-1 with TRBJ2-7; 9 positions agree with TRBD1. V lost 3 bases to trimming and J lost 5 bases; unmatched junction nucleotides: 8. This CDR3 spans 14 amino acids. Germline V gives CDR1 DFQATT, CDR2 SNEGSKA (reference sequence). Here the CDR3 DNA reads TGCAGTGCTAGGTCCCCGGGACAGGGCAACGAGCAGTACCTC. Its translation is CSARSPGQGNEQYL.

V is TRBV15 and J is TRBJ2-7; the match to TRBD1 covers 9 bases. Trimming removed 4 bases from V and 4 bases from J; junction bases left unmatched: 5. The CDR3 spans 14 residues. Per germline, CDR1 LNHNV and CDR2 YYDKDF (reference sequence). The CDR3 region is CATSKQGAPYEQYF. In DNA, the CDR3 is TGTGCCACCAGCAAACAGGGGGCTCCTTACGAGCAGTACTTC.

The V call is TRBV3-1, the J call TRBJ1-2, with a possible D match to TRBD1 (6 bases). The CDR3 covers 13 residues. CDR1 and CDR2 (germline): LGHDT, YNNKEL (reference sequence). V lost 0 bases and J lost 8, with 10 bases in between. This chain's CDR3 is CASSQESRGGYTF. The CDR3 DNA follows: TGTGCCAGCAGCCAAGAAAGTAGGGGGGGCTACACCTTC. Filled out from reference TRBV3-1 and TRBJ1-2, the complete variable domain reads DTAVSQTPKYLVTQMGNDKSIKCEQNLGHDTMYWYKQDSKKFLKIMFSYNNKELIINETVPNRFSPKSPDKAHLNLHINSLELGDSAVYFCASSQESRGGYTFGSGTRLTVV.

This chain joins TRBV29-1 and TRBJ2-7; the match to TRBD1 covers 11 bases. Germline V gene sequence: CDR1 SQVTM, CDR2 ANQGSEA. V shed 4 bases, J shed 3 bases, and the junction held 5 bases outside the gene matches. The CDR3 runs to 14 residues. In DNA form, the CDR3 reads TGCAGCGTTGTGGGTGGGACAGGGGGCTACGAGCAGTACTTC. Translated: CSVVGGTGGYEQYF.

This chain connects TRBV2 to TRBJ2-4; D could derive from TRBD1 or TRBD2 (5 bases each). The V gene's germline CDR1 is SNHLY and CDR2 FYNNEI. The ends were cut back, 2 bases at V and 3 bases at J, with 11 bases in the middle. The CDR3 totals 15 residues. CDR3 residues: CASSETGTGKNIQYF. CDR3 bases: TGTGCCAGCAGTGAAACTGGGACGGGCAAAAACATTCAGTACTTC.